This record looks at one T cell receptor beta chain sequence and its context. The target antigen is unknown. V was clipped by 4 bases and J by 4 bases; unmatched bases: 16. The CDR3 totals 18 residues. CDR1 is SGDLS and CDR2 is YYNGEE in the germline V gene. Individual cDNA molecules received unique molecular identifiers during library preparation. TCRdb re-called the 5' RACE reads through MiXCR, storing one row per CDR3 protein. Of more than 50,000 distinct CDR3 sequences listed, 5.6% are singletons. The sample belongs to a study of early T cells in non-severe SARS-CoV-2 infection. At the level of the study: The study sequenced bulk RNA from unsorted whole blood, with chains unpaired.

Study-wide results and caveats: Clonotype matching in VDJdb favored anti-spike CD8 responses and did not capture private and CD4 specificities.

The chain carries TRBV9 and TRBJ1-2; TRBD1 matches at 10 bases. The sequence was collected from an adult who was a healthcare worker with PCR-confirmed SARS-CoV-2 infection or an uninfected control (not recorded which). Source material: whole blood. The CDR3 bases are TGTGCCAGCAGCACCCTCGGGGGACAGGGGAGTCGGGTCTATGGCTACACCTTC. This sequence encodes CASSTLGGQGSRVYGYTF.